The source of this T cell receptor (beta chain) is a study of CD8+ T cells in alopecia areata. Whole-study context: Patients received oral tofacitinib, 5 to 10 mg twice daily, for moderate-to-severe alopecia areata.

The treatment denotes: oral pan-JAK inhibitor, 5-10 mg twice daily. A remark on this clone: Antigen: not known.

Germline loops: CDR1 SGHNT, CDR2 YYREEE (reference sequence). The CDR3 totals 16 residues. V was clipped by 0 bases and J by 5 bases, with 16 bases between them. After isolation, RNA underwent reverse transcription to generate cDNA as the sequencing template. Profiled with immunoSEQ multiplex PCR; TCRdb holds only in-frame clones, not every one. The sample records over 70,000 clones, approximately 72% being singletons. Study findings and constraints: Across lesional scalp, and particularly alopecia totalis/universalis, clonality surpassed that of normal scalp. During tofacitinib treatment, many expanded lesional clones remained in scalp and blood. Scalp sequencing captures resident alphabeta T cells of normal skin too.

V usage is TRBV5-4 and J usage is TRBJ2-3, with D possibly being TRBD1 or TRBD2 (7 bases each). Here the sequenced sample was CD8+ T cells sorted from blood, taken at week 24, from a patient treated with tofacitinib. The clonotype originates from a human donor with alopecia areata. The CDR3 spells CASSLGQGGAEDTQYF. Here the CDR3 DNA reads TGTGCCAGCAGCTTGGGACAGGGAGGGGCGGAAGATACGCAGTATTTT.